This T cell receptor beta chain is drawn from a study of T cell responses to AZD1222 COVID-19 vaccine. About the study: Pooled in the analysis were second doses at about 4 or about 12 weeks.

Study outcomes and limitations: Baseline seropositivity occurred in only a handful of AZD1222 recipients.

As concerns this clone: Its antigen is still unknown.

The table came from immunoSEQ multiplex PCR; TCRdb's copy has only in-frame clones and leaves some out. This table has around 180,000 clones, 85% to 95% appearing once. Losses at the gene ends were 4 bases for V and 9 bases for J; bases not matched to a gene: 2. Germline V gene lookup returns CDR1 LNHDA and CDR2 SQIVND (reference sequence). This CDR3 has 14 residues. The sample was peripheral blood, taken on day 0 of AZD1222 vaccination. The chain is built from TRBV19 and TRBJ2-1; 14 positions agree with TRBD2. The TCR originated in an adult in good health. The DNA of the CDR3 is TGTGCCAGTAGTAGGGGACTAGCGGGAGTTGAGCAGTTCTTC. It is translated as CASSRGLAGVEQFF.